Below, 4 T cell receptor beta chains from the same sample are listed, as sequenced in a study of OX40 agonist ivuxolimab in advanced cancers. The protocol was immunoSEQ multiplex PCR, while the TCRdb copy is restricted to in-frame clones and leaves out a portion. This sample carries about 80,000 clones, more than 90% of them seen once, and the ten largest clones take around 4.4%. This sample comprised CD4+ or CD8+ T cells sorted from blood, obtained in a trial of the OX40 agonist ivuxolimab. The receptors come from an adult with an advanced solid tumor such as melanoma, head and neck, liver or kidney cancer.

This chain links TRBV18 with TRBJ2-2, with 9 bases that match TRBD1. The CDR3 length is 17 residues. Germline CDR1 is KGHSH and CDR2 is LQKENI. J lost 5 bases, V lost 2 bases, and 9 bases had no gene match. Here the CDR3 DNA reads TGTGCCAGCTCACCAATACTACAGGGGGCGCTTACCGGGGAGCTGTTTTTT. It is translated as CASSPILQGALTGELFF.

This rearrangement joins TRBV4-2 to TRBJ2-1; tentative D call: TRBD2 (5 bases). V lost 3 bases and J lost 6, with 9 bases in between. Per germline, CDR1 LGHNA and CDR2 YNFKEQ. The CDR3 spans 13 residues. The CDR3 protein is CASSHPRGNEQFF. CDR3 bases: TGTGCCAGCAGCCACCCCCGGGGCAATGAGCAGTTCTTC.

J is TRBJ1-2 and V is TRBV10-3; a possible D gene is TRBD1 (6 bases). CDR1 ENHRY and CDR2 SYGVKD come from the germline V gene. The germline V and J ends were trimmed by 6 bases and 1 base, with 15 bases remaining between them. The CDR3 extends over 15 amino acids. The DNA for the CDR3 is TGTGCCATCAGACTCCGGGACACTCTTAACTATGGCTACACCTTC. Translation: CAIRLRDTLNYGYTF.

The J gene is TRBJ2-3, the V gene TRBV19; D gene ambiguous. Germline loops: CDR1 LNHDA, CDR2 SQIVND (reference sequence). This CDR3 is 15 amino acids long. Trimming shortened V by 5 bases and J by 2 bases, and 14 bases separated the two germline ends. The CDR3 sequence: CASSVVNLDTDTQYF. In nucleotides, the CDR3 is TGTGCCAGTAGTGTCGTCAACCTCGACACAGATACGCAGTATTTT.